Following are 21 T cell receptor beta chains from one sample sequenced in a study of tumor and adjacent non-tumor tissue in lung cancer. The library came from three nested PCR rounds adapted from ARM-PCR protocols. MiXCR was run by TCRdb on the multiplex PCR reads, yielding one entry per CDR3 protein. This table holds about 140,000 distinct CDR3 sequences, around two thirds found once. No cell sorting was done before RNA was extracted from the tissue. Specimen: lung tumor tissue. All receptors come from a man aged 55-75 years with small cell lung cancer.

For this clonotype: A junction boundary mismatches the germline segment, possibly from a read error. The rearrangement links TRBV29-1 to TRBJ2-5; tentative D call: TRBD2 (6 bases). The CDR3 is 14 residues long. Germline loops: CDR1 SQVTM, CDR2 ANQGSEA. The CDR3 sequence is CSVDVPLTGETQYF. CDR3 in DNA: TGCAGCGTTGATGTACCCCTAACGGGAGAGACACAGTACTTC.

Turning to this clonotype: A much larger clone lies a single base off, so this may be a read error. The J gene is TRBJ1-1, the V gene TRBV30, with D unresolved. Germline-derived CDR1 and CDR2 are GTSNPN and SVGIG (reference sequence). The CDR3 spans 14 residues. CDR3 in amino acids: CAWSVKIPNTGAFF. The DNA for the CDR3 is TGTGCCTGGAGTGTAAAAATCCCGAACACTGGAGCTTTCTTT.

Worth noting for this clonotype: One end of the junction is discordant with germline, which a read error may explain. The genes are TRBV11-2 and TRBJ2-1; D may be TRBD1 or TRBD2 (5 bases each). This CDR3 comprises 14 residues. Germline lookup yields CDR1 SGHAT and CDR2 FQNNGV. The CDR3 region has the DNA TGTGCCAGCCAGAAGCGGCAGGGCTACAATGAGCACCTCTTC. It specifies CASQKRQGYNEHLF.

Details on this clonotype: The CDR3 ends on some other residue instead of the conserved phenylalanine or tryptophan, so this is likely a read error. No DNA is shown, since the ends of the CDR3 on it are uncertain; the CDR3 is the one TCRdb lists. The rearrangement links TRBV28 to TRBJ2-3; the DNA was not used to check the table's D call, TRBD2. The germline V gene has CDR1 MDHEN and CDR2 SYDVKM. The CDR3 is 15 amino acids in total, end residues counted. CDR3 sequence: CASSDAGRATDTLYL.

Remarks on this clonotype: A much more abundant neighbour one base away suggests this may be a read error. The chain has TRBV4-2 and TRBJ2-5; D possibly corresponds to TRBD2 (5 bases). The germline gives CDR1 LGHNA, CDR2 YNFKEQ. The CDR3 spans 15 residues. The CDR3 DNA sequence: TGTGCCAGCAGCCAAGATGAGGGCTTTAAAGAGACCCAGCACTTC. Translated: CASSQDEGFKETQHF.

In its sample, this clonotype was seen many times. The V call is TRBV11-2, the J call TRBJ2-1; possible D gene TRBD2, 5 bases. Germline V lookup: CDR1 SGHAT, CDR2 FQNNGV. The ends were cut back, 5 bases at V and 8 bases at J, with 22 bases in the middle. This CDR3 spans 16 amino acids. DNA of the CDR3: TGTGCCAGCAGCCCTAACGCCTATTTGGAGGATGATGAGCAGTTCTTC. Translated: CASSPNAYLEDDEQFF.

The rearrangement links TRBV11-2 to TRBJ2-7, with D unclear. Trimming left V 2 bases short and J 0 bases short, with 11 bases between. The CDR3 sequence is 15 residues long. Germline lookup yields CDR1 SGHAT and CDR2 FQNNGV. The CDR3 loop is CASSLKACVSYEQYF. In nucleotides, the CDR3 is TGTGCCAGCAGCTTAAAGGCGTGTGTCTCCTACGAGCAGTACTTC.

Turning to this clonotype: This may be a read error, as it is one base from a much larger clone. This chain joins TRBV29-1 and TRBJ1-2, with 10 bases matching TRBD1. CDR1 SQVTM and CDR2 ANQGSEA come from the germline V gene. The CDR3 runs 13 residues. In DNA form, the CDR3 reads TGCAGCGCTTCCGGGACAGGGGTGGATGGCCACACCTTC. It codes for CSASGTGVDGHTF.

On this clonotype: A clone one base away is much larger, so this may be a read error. The CDR3 loop is CSALRTEGTSEQYF. CDR3 DNA: TGCAGTGCTCTGAGGACAGAGGGGACCTCCGAGCAGTACTTC. V gene TRBV20-1 combines with J gene TRBJ2-7, with D possibly TRBD1 on 6 matching bases. This CDR3 has 14 residues. The germline V and J ends were trimmed by 5 bases and 6 bases, with 20 bases remaining between them. Germline V gene data show CDR1 as DFQATT and CDR2 as SNEGSKA (reference sequence).

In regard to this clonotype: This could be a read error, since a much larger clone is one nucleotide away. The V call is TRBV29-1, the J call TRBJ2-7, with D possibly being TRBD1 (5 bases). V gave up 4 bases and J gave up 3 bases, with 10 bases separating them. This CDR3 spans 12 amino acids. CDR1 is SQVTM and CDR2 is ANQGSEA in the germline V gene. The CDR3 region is CSVGTSDYEQYF. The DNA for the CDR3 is TGCAGCGTTGGGACATCGGACTACGAGCAGTACTTC.

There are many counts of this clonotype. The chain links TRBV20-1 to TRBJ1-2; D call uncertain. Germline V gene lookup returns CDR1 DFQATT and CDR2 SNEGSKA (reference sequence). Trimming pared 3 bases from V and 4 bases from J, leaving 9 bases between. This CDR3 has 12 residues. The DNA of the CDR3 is TGCAGTGCTAGGGGCAGGAGCTATGGCTACACCTTC. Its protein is CSARGRSYGYTF.

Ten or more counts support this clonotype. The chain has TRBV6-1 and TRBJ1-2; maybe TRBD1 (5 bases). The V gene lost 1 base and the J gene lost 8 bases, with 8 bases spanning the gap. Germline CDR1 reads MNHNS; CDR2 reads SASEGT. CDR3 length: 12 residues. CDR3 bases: TGTGCCAGCAGTGAAGTGGGGGTCGGCTACACCTTC. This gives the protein CASSEVGVGYTF.

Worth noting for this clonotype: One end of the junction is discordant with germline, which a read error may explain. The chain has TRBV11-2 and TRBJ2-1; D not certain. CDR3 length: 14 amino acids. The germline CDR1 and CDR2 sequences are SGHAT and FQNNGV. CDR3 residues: CACSLMRCQNEQSF. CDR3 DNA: TGTGCCTGCAGCTTAATGCGTTGTCAAAATGAGCAGTCCTTC.

The DNA of the CDR3 is TGCGCCAGCAGTTGGGGGCCTAGCGAGAATGAGCAGTTCTTC. This encodes CASSWGPSENEQFF. The chain couples TRBV5-1 to TRBJ2-1; D is perhaps TRBD1 or TRBD2 (6 bases each). The CDR3 has 14 amino acids. Germline lookup yields CDR1 SGHRS and CDR2 YFSETQ. V shed 5 bases and J shed 7 bases, with 16 bases lying between them.

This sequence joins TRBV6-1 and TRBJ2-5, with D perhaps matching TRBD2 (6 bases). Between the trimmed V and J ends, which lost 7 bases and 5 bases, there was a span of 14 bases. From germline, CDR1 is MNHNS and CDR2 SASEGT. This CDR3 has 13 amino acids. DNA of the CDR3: TGTGCCAGCAACCGTAGCGGCCGGGAGACCCAGTACTTC. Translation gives CASNRSGRETQYF.

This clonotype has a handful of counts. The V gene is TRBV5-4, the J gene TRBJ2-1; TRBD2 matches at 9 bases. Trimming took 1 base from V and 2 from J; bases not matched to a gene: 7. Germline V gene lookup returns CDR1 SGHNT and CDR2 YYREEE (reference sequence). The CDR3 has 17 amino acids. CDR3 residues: CASSLQSGLATYNEQFF. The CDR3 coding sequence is TGTGCCAGCAGCTTGCAATCCGGACTAGCGACCTACAATGAGCAGTTCTTC. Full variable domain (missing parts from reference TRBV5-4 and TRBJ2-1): ETGVTQSPTHLIKTRGQQVTLRCSSQSGHNTVSWYQQALGQGPQFIFQYYREEENGRGNFPPRFSGLQFPNYSSELNVNALELDDSALYLCASSLQSGLATYNEQFFGPGTRLTVL.

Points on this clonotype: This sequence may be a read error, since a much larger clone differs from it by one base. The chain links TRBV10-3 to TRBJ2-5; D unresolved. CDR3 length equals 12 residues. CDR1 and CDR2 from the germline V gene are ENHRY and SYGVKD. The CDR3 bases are TGTGCCGTTGCCCCTGGAAAAGAGTCCCAGTACTTC. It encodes CAVAPGKESQYF.

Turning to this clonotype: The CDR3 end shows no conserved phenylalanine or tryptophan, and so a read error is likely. The CDR3 loop is CASSYMGRGNTEAFY. The DNA for the CDR3 is TGTGCCAGCAGTTACATGGGGAGGGGGAACACTGAAGCTTTCTAT. This chain uses TRBV6-5 with TRBJ1-1; tentatively, D is TRBD1 (5 bases). The CDR3 is 15 amino acids. V lost 2 bases and J lost 1, with 11 bases in between. Per the germline V gene, CDR1 is MNHEY and CDR2 is SVGAGI.

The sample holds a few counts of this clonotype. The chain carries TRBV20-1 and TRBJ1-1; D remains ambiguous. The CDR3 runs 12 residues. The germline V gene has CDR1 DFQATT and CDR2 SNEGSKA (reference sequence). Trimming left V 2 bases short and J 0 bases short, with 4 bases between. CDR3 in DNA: TGCAGTGCTAGAAACATGAACACTGAAGCTTTCTTT. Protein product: CSARNMNTEAFF.

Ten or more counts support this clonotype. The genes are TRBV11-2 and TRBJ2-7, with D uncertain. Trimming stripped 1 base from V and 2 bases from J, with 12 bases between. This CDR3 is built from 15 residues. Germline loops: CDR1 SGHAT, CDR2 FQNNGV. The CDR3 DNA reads TGTGCCAGCAGCTTAGGTTCGGATCCAACCTACGAGCAGTACTTC. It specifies CASSLGSDPTYEQYF.

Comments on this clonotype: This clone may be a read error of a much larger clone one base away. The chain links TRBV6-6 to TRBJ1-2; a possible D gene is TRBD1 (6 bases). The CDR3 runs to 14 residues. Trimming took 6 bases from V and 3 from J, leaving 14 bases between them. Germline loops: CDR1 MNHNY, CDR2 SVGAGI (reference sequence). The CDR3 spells CASSYRATYYGYTF. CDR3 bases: TGTGCCAGCAGCTACAGGGCTACTTACTATGGCTACACCTTC.